This T cell receptor (beta chain) comes out of a study of CD8 T cells in ankylosing spondylitis. TCRdb re-called the 5' RACE reads with MiXCR, one entry per CDR3 protein. Found here are a few hundred thousand distinct CDR3 sequences, over 15% of them singletons; the top ten hold roughly a third. The sample comprised blood, either unsorted or a sorted T cell fraction (not recorded which). The receptor was isolated from a male donor with ankylosing spondylitis or in good health (not recorded which).

CDR3 DNA sequence: TGCAGTGCTAGAGATCTAGTAGTAGCGGAAGAGACCCAGTACTTC. This translates into CSARDLVVAEETQYF. This rearrangement joins TRBV20-1 to TRBJ2-5, with a possible D match to TRBD2 (6 bases). Trimming stripped 0 bases from V and 3 bases from J, with 14 bases between. Germline V lookup: CDR1 DFQATT, CDR2 SNEGSKA (reference sequence). The CDR3 loop spans 15 amino acids.